What follows are 28 T cell receptor beta chains derived from one specimen sequenced in a study of glioma-infiltrating T cells. Amplification of TCR alpha and beta CDR3 regions from RNA used iRepertoire nested multiplex PCR. Each CDR3 protein gets one entry after TCRdb re-called the multiplex PCR reads with MiXCR. The sample carries some 150,000 distinct CDR3 sequences, roughly two fifths recorded once. The sequenced sample was glioma tissue, nonneoplastic brain tissue, or PBMCs (not recorded which). Every receptor here comes from a human donor with low-grade glioma or glioblastoma, undergoing nonglioma brain surgery, or in good health (not recorded which).

This clonotype was found a few times. The chain recombines TRBV12-3 or TRBV12-4 with TRBJ1-4; D gene uncertain. Trimming took off 4 bases at V and 2 bases at J, with 8 bases between the two ends. This CDR3 contains 14 residues. The CDR3 reads CASSSVGTNEKLFF. The CDR3 DNA reads TGTGCCAGCAGTTCTGTAGGCACTAATGAAAAACTGTTTTTT.

This chain links TRBV12-3 or TRBV12-4 with TRBJ2-7; the D gene is possibly TRBD2 (6 bases). V was trimmed by 8 bases and J by 6 bases, leaving 17 bases between them. The CDR3 consists of 13 residues. CDR3 in amino acids: CASQDRGTSEQYF. The DNA for the CDR3 is TGTGCCAGCCAAGATCGGGGGACCTCCGAGCAGTACTTC.

This clonotype was detected many times. The chain links TRBV6-1 to TRBJ2-3; no definite D call. The germline CDR1 and CDR2 sequences are MNHNS and SASEGT. This CDR3 is built from 16 residues. V was shortened by 4 bases and J by 4 bases, with 18 bases between the two germline ends. CDR3 sequence: CASSGRAYGYPDTQYF. CDR3 sequence (DNA): TGTGCCAGCAGTGGACGGGCCTACGGGTATCCAGATACGCAGTATTTT.

This clonotype was counted once. The CDR3 sequence: CASSPDPGTGAYGYTF. CDR3 DNA: TGTGCCAGCAGCCCCGACCCGGGGACAGGGGCCTATGGCTACACCTTC. The chain links TRBV4-2 to TRBJ1-2; TRBD1 matches 10 bases. The CDR3 totals 16 residues. Looked up from germline, CDR1 is LGHNA and CDR2 is YNFKEQ. V lost 4 bases, J lost 4 bases, and 9 bases stayed unmatched.

This clonotype occurred a few times. The rearrangement uses TRBV7-9 and TRBJ2-7, with 7 bases fitting TRBD1. Germline V gene lookup returns CDR1 SEHNR and CDR2 FQNEAQ (reference sequence). V lost 1 base to trimming and J lost 1 base; unmatched junction nucleotides: 4. CDR3 length: 15 amino acids. This chain's CDR3 is CASSLVQTGSYEQYF. The CDR3 coding sequence is TGTGCCAGCAGCTTAGTCCAGACAGGGTCCTACGAGCAGTACTTC.

The chain employs TRBV20-1 and TRBJ2-5; D could derive from TRBD1 or TRBD2 (5 bases each). In germline, CDR1 is DFQATT, CDR2 SNEGSKA (reference sequence). V gave up 5 bases and J gave up 5 bases, with 18 bases separating them. This CDR3 region has 14 residues. The CDR3 sequence is CSASISGARETQYF. The CDR3 DNA reads TGCAGTGCTTCTATTTCCGGGGCCCGGGAGACCCAGTACTTC.

The rearrangement links TRBV7-2 to TRBJ1-1; D is uncertain. V was cut by 3 bases and J by 1 base, with 9 bases left in between. In germline, CDR1 is SGHTA, CDR2 FQGNSA. The CDR3 covers 14 residues. The CDR3 sequence: CASSFRTGNTEAFF. The CDR3 DNA reads TGTGCCAGCAGCTTCCGGACGGGGAACACTGAAGCTTTCTTT.

This clonotype was seen only a few times. J is TRBJ1-2 and V is TRBV7-9, with no clear D. Per germline, CDR1 SEHNR and CDR2 FQNEAQ (reference sequence). This CDR3 region has 13 residues. Deletions cut 3 bases from V and 1 base from J, with 6 bases between. The CDR3 coding sequence is TGTGCCAGCAGCTTTGAATTTAACTATGGCTACACCTTC. Its translation: CASSFEFNYGYTF. Looking up the rest from reference TRBV7-9 and TRBJ1-2 gives the full variable domain: DTGVSQNPRHKITKRGQNVTFRCDPISEHNRLYWYRQTLGQGPEFLTYFQNEAQLEKSRLLSDRFSAERPKGSFSTLEIQRTEQGDSAMYLCASSFEFNYGYTFGSGTRLTVV.

This clonotype is categorized as medium-sized. The genes are TRBV20-1 and TRBJ1-1, with a tentative D call TRBD1 (5 bases). In germline, CDR1 is DFQATT, CDR2 SNEGSKA (reference sequence). The CDR3 has 11 amino acids. The V end was cut by 6 bases, the J end by 4 bases, with 9 bases between. The CDR3 nucleotides are TGCAGTGCCGGGGGGATCACTGAAGCTTTCTTT. The encoded protein is CSAGGITEAFF.

This clonotype appeared a few times. CDR3 nucleotides: TGCAGTGCTAGGAAGAGCGCCAGTGCGCAGTATTTT. This sequence encodes CSARKSASAQYF. V is TRBV20-1 and J is TRBJ2-3; the D is unclear. Trimming pared 3 bases from V and 10 bases from J, leaving 14 bases between. Germline CDR1 and CDR2: DFQATT and SNEGSKA (reference sequence). This CDR3 contains 12 residues.

This clonotype was counted at least ten times. This sequence joins TRBV2 and TRBJ2-3; a weak D match, TRBD2 (6 bases). This CDR3 is built from 15 residues. The germline V and J ends were trimmed by 5 bases and 2 bases, with 14 bases remaining between them. Germline values: CDR1 SNHLY, CDR2 FYNNEI. The CDR3 here is CASSFPEGLTDTQYF. DNA for the CDR3: TGTGCCAGCAGTTTTCCTGAGGGACTCACAGATACGCAGTATTTT. Together with reference TRBV2 and TRBJ2-3, the CDR3 gives the full variable domain: EPEVTQTPSHQVTQMGQEVILRCVPISNHLYFYWYRQILGQKVEFLVSFYNNEISEKSEIFDDQFSVERPDGSNFTLKIRSTKLEDSAMYFCASSFPEGLTDTQYFGPGTRLTVL.

CDR3 in amino acids: CASGLADYNEQFF. CDR3 DNA: TGTGCCAGCGGACTAGCGGATTACAATGAGCAGTTCTTC. The chain employs TRBV4-2 and TRBJ2-1, with TRBD2 identical over 10 bases. This CDR3 is 13 amino acids long. Losses at the gene ends were 8 bases for V and 4 bases for J; bases not matched to a gene: 2. Germline assignment: CDR1 LGHNA and CDR2 YNFKEQ.

At least ten counts were recorded for this clonotype. The chain employs TRBV2 and TRBJ1-2, with 7 bases fitting TRBD1. CDR3 length equals 13 residues. V lost 6 bases, J lost 2 bases, and 3 bases stayed unmatched. Germline loops: CDR1 SNHLY, CDR2 FYNNEI. The CDR3 here is CASRQGGNYGYTF. For the CDR3, the DNA is TGTGCCAGCAGGCAAGGGGGCAACTATGGCTACACCTTC.

The chain links TRBV12-3 or TRBV12-4 to TRBJ1-1; TRBD1 matches at 8 bases. The CDR3 sequence is 14 residues long. The V and J ends lost 6 bases and 7 bases, in that order; junction bases with no gene match: 10. The CDR3 loop is CASSKDRAMSEAFF. The CDR3 DNA sequence: TGTGCCAGCAGCAAGGACAGGGCAATGAGTGAAGCTTTCTTT.

This clonotype showed up many times. The chain recombines TRBV20-1 with TRBJ2-1; TRBD2 agrees at 9 bases. The CDR3 sequence is 14 residues long. Trimming at V came to 6 bases and at J to 4 bases, leaving 7 bases not matched to a gene. Germline assignment: CDR1 DFQATT and CDR2 SNEGSKA (reference sequence). The CDR3 nucleotides read TGCAGTGCACAGATAGCGGGAGCGTACAATGAGCAGTTCTTC. Encoded protein: CSAQIAGAYNEQFF.

This clonotype was picked up a small number of times. DNA for the CDR3: TGTGCCAGCAGCTTATCTCCAGGGCTTGCAGATACGCAGTATTTT. This sequence encodes CASSLSPGLADTQYF. V and J are TRBV11-2 and TRBJ2-3, with D possibly matching TRBD1 (5 bases). The V and J ends lost 2 bases and 4 bases respectively, with 13 bases between them. This CDR3 is built from 15 residues. CDR1 and CDR2 (germline): SGHAT, FQNNGV. Based on the CDR3 plus reference TRBV11-2 and TRBJ2-3, the full variable domain is EAGVAQSPRYKIIEKRQSVAFWCNPISGHATLYWYQQILGQGPKLLIQFQNNGVVDDSQLPKDRFSAERLKGVDSTLKIQPAKLEDSAVYLCASSLSPGLADTQYFGPGTRLTVL.

This clonotype was detected only a few times. The chain combines TRBV2 with TRBJ2-3; unclear D gene. The CDR3 is made up of 14 amino acids. The germline CDR1 and CDR2 sequences are SNHLY and FYNNEI. V lost 7 bases to trimming and J lost 0 bases, with 11 bases between them. CDR3 sequence: CASTPTVSTDTQYF. DNA of the CDR3: TGTGCCAGCACCCCGACTGTAAGCACAGATACGCAGTATTTT.

This clonotype was counted only a few times. The chain recombines TRBV6-1 with TRBJ2-5; D might be TRBD2 (5 bases). The CDR3 sequence is 13 residues long. V shed 6 bases and J shed 2 bases, with 10 bases lying between them. Germline CDR1 and CDR2: MNHNS and SASEGT. DNA of the CDR3: TGTGCCAGCAGGGCGACGGGGCAAGAGACCCAGTACTTC. It translates to CASRATGQETQYF.

This clonotype was picked up one time. The chain has TRBV7-2 and TRBJ2-7; TRBD2 matches at 10 bases. The J segment lost 3 bases and the V segment lost 1 base, leaving 3 bases of the junction unmatched. The V gene's germline CDR1 is SGHTA and CDR2 FQGNSA. CDR3 size: 15 residues. CDR3 region: CASSLVLAGDYEQYF. CDR3 in DNA: TGTGCCAGCAGCTTAGTGCTAGCGGGAGACTACGAGCAGTACTTC.

This clonotype has just a few counts. The genes are TRBV6-1 and TRBJ2-7; TRBD1 matches at 7 bases. Per the germline V gene, CDR1 is MNHNS and CDR2 is SASEGT. V shed 6 bases and J 5 bases; nucleotides not matched to a gene: 7. The CDR3 has 13 residues. The CDR3 region has the DNA TGTGCCAGCAGGCACAGGGGTACCCACGAGCAGTACTTC. Residues: CASRHRGTHEQYF.

The CDR3 protein is CSAYGLAGGPRRTDTQYF. CDR3 nucleotide sequence: TGCAGTGCTTATGGGCTAGCGGGAGGCCCACGTCGCACAGATACGCAGTATTTT. The chain employs TRBV20-1 and TRBJ2-3; 11 bases map to TRBD2. In germline, CDR1 is DFQATT, CDR2 SNEGSKA (reference sequence). This CDR3 comprises 18 residues. V shed 5 bases and J 1 base; nucleotides not matched to a gene: 14.

The V gene is TRBV7-2, the J gene TRBJ2-3, with 14 bases identical to TRBD2. The CDR3 extends over 16 amino acids. In germline, CDR1 is SGHTA, CDR2 FQGNSA. The trim removed 4 bases at V and 5 bases at J, leaving 5 bases unmatched. As DNA, the CDR3 is TGTGCCAGCAGCTCAGGACTAGCGGGGGGAAGAGATACGCAGTATTTT. It specifies CASSSGLAGGRDTQYF.

V is TRBV6-1 and J is TRBJ2-5, with D possibly TRBD1 on 6 matching bases. The germline V and J ends were trimmed by 5 bases and 7 bases, with 14 bases remaining between them. The CDR3 spans 13 residues. Germline assignment: CDR1 MNHNS and CDR2 SASEGT. For the CDR3, the DNA is TGTGCCAGCAGTTGGGGACAATTGGGGACCCAGTACTTC. It specifies CASSWGQLGTQYF.

This chain joins TRBV12-3 or TRBV12-4 and TRBJ2-1, with 7 bases lining up with TRBD2. V gave up 6 bases and J gave up 7 bases; unmatched junction bases: 6. The CDR3 has 13 residues. In nucleotides, the CDR3 is TGTGCCAGCAGCCGTTGGGAGGGGAATGAGCAGTTCTTC. Its translation is CASSRWEGNEQFF.

This clonotype was observed many times. The chain couples TRBV6-1 to TRBJ1-1; a weak D match, TRBD1 (6 bases). CDR1 is MNHNS and CDR2 is SASEGT in the germline V gene. The CDR3 totals 13 residues. V dropped 5 bases and J dropped 5 bases, with 12 bases sitting between them. The CDR3 DNA follows: TGTGCCAGCAGTCGCCAGGGGCGGACTGAAGCTTTCTTT. Protein sequence: CASSRQGRTEAFF.

The chain is built from TRBV7-2 and TRBJ2-3; the match to TRBD1 covers 9 bases. Germline V CDR1 and CDR2: SGHTA, FQGNSA. The ends lost 2 bases at V and 4 bases at J; junction bases unmatched: 4. CDR3 length: 15 residues. CDR3 in DNA: TGTGCCAGCAGCTTAACAGGGGGCCCTTCAGATACGCAGTATTTT. Protein sequence: CASSLTGGPSDTQYF.

The chain uses TRBV2 and TRBJ2-5; no reliable D call. The germline V gene encodes CDR1 SNHLY and CDR2 FYNNEI. There are 11 residues in the CDR3. With 6 bases removed from V and 4 bases from J, the gap between germline ends came to 6 bases. The CDR3 is CASSVTETQYF. CDR3 DNA sequence: TGTGCCAGCAGCGTTACAGAGACCCAGTACTTC.

J is TRBJ1-1 and V is TRBV3-1, with 11 bases that match TRBD1. Germline V CDR1 and CDR2: LGHDT, YNNKEL (reference sequence). The CDR3 runs to 14 residues. With V trimmed by 0 bases and J by 6 bases, 0 bases remained unmatched. The CDR3 bases are TGTGCCAGCAGCCAAGAGGGACAGGGGGCTGAAGCTTTCTTT. This translates into CASSQEGQGAEAFF.